The 29 T cell receptor beta chains given below trace back to one sample, sequenced in a study of shared clonotypes between healthy human individuals. Libraries were prepared by immunoSEQ multiplex PCR; TCRdb keeps only in-frame clonotypes and omits some of them. Here the sample spans 740,000 or so clones, around 73% being singletons. The sequenced sample was memory CD4+ T cells sorted from blood. Specified subset: CD45RA-negative fraction. Receptors were obtained from a woman aged 30 to 39 in good health.

The genes are TRBV7-9 and TRBJ1-2, with 7 bases aligning to TRBD1. Germline V gives CDR1 SEHNR, CDR2 FQNEAQ (reference sequence). After removal of 5 bases from V and 8 bases from J, the junction contained 17 bases not matched to a gene. CDR3 length: 16 residues. For the CDR3, the DNA is TGTGCCAGCAGCCGCCGGGACAGCCTAATCTCTCCCGGCTACACCTTC. It specifies CASSRRDSLISPGYTF.

The chain has TRBV18 and TRBJ2-3, with TRBD2 identical over 8 bases. The CDR3 consists of 15 residues. The V and J ends lost 5 bases and 5 bases, in that order; junction bases with no gene match: 9. Germline CDR1 is KGHSH and CDR2 is LQKENI. This CDR3 reads CASSIYGRAQDTQYF. The CDR3 nucleotides are TGTGCCAGCTCAATTTACGGGAGGGCTCAAGATACGCAGTATTTT.

This sequence joins TRBV5-1 and TRBJ1-1, with D perhaps matching TRBD1 (6 bases). Deletions cut 0 bases from V and 2 bases from J, with 11 bases between. The CDR3 runs to 15 residues. The germline V gene has CDR1 SGHRS and CDR2 YFSETQ. CDR3 region: CASSLDGGLNTEAFF. CDR3 DNA: TGCGCCAGCAGCTTGGATGGGGGCCTAAACACTGAAGCTTTCTTT.

The table lists this clone with a few counts. The chain recombines TRBV4-1 with TRBJ1-2; 9 bases line up with TRBD1. CDR1 and CDR2 (germline): MGHRA, YSYEKL. V lost 0 bases and J lost 8; bases outside the gene matches: 7. The CDR3 extends over 15 amino acids. The CDR3 coding sequence is TGCGCCAGCAGCCAAGATGGGGACAGGGTAAGGGGCTACACCTTC. Translated, it gives CASSQDGDRVRGYTF.

V usage is TRBV5-4 and J usage is TRBJ1-1; 7 bases map to TRBD1. This CDR3 has 12 amino acids. The V segment lost 2 bases and the J segment 10 bases; nucleotides outside the gene matches: 5. Per germline, CDR1 SGHNT and CDR2 YYREEE (reference sequence). The CDR3 loop is CASSLTGVGAFF. CDR3 DNA sequence: TGTGCCAGCAGCTTAACAGGGGTTGGAGCTTTCTTT.

This clone occurred a few times. The chain recombines TRBV5-1 with TRBJ1-3; tentative D call: TRBD1 (5 bases). From germline, CDR1 is SGHRS and CDR2 YFSETQ. Trimming pared 0 bases from V and 0 bases from J, leaving 22 bases between. The CDR3 loop spans 20 amino acids. For the CDR3, the DNA is TGCGCCAGCAGCTTGGAGGGGCGGGCGGTCAGAAAAGACTCTGGAAACACCATATATTTT. It codes for CASSLEGRAVRKDSGNTIYF.

DNA of the CDR3: TGCGCCAGCAGCTTGGTGGTCCCCGGGCAACCCGGGGCCAACGTCCTGACTTTC. Protein sequence: CASSLVVPGQPGANVLTF. V gene TRBV5-1 combines with J gene TRBJ2-6; D gene uncertain. The CDR3 consists of 18 residues. Germline V gene sequence: CDR1 SGHRS, CDR2 YFSETQ. Trimming cost V 0 bases and J 4 bases, with 17 bases left between them.

The CDR3: CASSSHGFSYGYTF. DNA of the CDR3: TGTGCCAGCAGTTCCCATGGTTTTTCCTATGGCTACACCTTC. The V and J genes are TRBV28 and TRBJ1-2; D is undetermined. Germline-derived CDR1 and CDR2 are MDHEN and SYDVKM. The CDR3 totals 14 residues. With 4 bases removed from V and 4 bases from J, the gap between germline ends came to 13 bases.

For this clone: In the same sample, other DNA sequences code for this CDR3. The chain has TRBV20-1 and TRBJ2-1; D not certain. V was clipped by 3 bases and J by 5 bases, with 5 bases between them. Germline lookup yields CDR1 DFQATT and CDR2 SNEGSKA (reference sequence). The CDR3 sequence is 11 residues long. The CDR3 region has the DNA TGCAGTGCTAGGGTAAACAATGAGCAGTTCTTC. Translating it yields CSARVNNEQFF.

The chain carries TRBV21-1 and TRBJ2-3; the D call in the table, TRBD1, was not verified against the DNA. TRBV21-1 is an annotated pseudogene. The CDR3 has 15 residues. CDR3 DNA: TGTGCCAGCAGTCGACAGGGGGCTATCACAGATACGCAGTATTTT. It yields the protein CASSRQGAITDTQYF.

The chain carries TRBV21-1 and TRBJ2-5; the D call of TRBD2 is as the table states it, not checked on the DNA. TRBV21-1 counts as a pseudogene. The CDR3 sequence is 15 residues long. The CDR3 coding sequence is TGTGCCAGCAGCATCCGCCGGGACTCCGAAGAGACCCAGTACTTC. Residues: CASSIRRDSEETQYF.

This chain connects TRBV10-3 to TRBJ1-2; a possible D gene is TRBD1 (6 bases). The germline CDR1 and CDR2 sequences are ENHRY and SYGVKD. This CDR3 is 16 amino acids long. V was trimmed by 3 bases and J by 7 bases, leaving 21 bases between them. The CDR3 bases are TGTGCCATCAGTGAATCGGGGTCAGGGGTTACGGGTGGCTACACCTTC. This codes for CAISESGSGVTGGYTF.

V gene TRBV4-2 combines with J gene TRBJ2-7, with D perhaps given as TRBD1 or TRBD2 (5 bases each). Germline V gives CDR1 LGHNA, CDR2 YNFKEQ. V gave up 4 bases and J gave up 2 bases, with 12 bases separating them. The CDR3 is 14 residues long. CDR3 in amino acids: CASSPSGTAYEQYF. CDR3 DNA: TGTGCCAGCAGCCCCTCGGGGACCGCCTACGAGCAGTACTTC.

The chain employs TRBV6-5 and TRBJ2-3, with D uncertain. V lost 5 bases and J lost 3, with 12 bases in between. CDR3 length equals 14 residues. CDR1 and CDR2 from the germline V gene are MNHEY and SVGAGI. This chain's CDR3 is CASSSYSRTDTQYF. In DNA form, the CDR3 reads TGTGCCAGCAGTAGCTACTCTCGGACAGATACGCAGTATTTT.

The chain couples TRBV5-6 to TRBJ1-2; 10 nucleotides align to TRBD1. V was pared by 6 bases and J by 6 bases, with 2 bases of the junction left unmatched. Per germline, CDR1 SGHDT and CDR2 YYEEEE. This CDR3 contains 12 residues. CDR3 sequence (DNA): TGTGCCAGCAAGACAGGGGGCCATGGCTACACCTTC. This codes for CASKTGGHGYTF.

The chain links TRBV5-4 to TRBJ2-2; D is unclear. Germline CDR1 reads SGHNT; CDR2 reads YYREEE (reference sequence). Trimming stripped 0 bases from V and 2 bases from J, with 8 bases between. The CDR3 contains 15 residues. This CDR3 reads CASSLVSANTGELFF. The CDR3, as DNA: TGTGCCAGCAGCTTGGTGTCTGCTAACACCGGGGAGCTGTTTTTT.

J is TRBJ2-1 and V is TRBV28, with TRBD2 matching over 9 bases. V dropped 10 bases and J dropped 8; count of bases not matched to a gene: 18. Looked up from germline, CDR1 is MDHEN and CDR2 is SYDVKM. CDR3 size: 16 residues. CDR3 amino acids: CATRLAAKGKRHEQFF. The CDR3 nucleotides read TGTGCCACACGACTAGCGGCGAAGGGCAAGCGCCATGAGCAGTTCTTC.

The chain uses TRBV2 and TRBJ2-6; D uncertain. Trimming took 5 bases from V and 5 from J, leaving 22 bases between them. The germline gives CDR1 SNHLY, CDR2 FYNNEI. This CDR3 is built from 18 residues. CDR3 DNA: TGTGCCAGCAGTCACACTTGTTACCTACAAAGTCGGGCCAACGTCCTGACTTTC. Encoded protein: CASSHTCYLQSRANVLTF.

In its sample, this clone was seen a few times. J is TRBJ2-5 and V is TRBV11-2; the D gene is possibly TRBD2 (6 bases). CDR3 length: 13 amino acids. Trimming took off 6 bases at V and 5 bases at J, with 13 bases between the two ends. Germline V gene data show CDR1 as SGHAT and CDR2 as FQNNGV. CDR3 loop: CASRWRVMETQYF. The CDR3 DNA is TGTGCCAGCAGGTGGAGGGTTATGGAGACCCAGTACTTC.

The rearrangement joins TRBV7-8 to TRBJ1-1; unclear D gene. Trimming stripped 1 base from V and 5 bases from J, with 14 bases between. Germline V gene sequence: CDR1 SGHVS, CDR2 FQNEAQ. There are 15 residues in the CDR3. The CDR3 bases are TGTGCCAGCAGCTTAGGAGATCGGGATAGGACTGAAGCTTTCTTT. Translation: CASSLGDRDRTEAFF.

This clone showed up just once. This chain connects TRBV7-2 to TRBJ2-7; 16 bases line up with TRBD2. This CDR3 has 16 amino acids. Per the germline V gene, CDR1 is SGHTA and CDR2 is FQGNSA. Unmatched junction bases numbered 7, after V lost 5 bases and J lost 6 bases. CDR3 DNA sequence: TGTGCCAGCAGCGATCCGGGACTAGCGGGAGGGGGCGAGCAGTACTTC. Translated, it gives CASSDPGLAGGGEQYF.

In this sample, this clone turned up once. The chain links TRBV19 to TRBJ1-1, with TRBD1 matching 9 bases. CDR1 LNHDA and CDR2 SQIVND come from the germline V gene (reference sequence). CDR3 size: 13 residues. V gave up 6 bases and J gave up 5 bases; unmatched junction bases: 4. CDR3 sequence reads: CASRSQGATEAFF. In DNA, the CDR3 is TGTGCCAGTAGGTCACAGGGGGCGACTGAAGCTTTCTTT. Full variable domain (remainder filled in from reference TRBV19 and TRBJ1-1): DGGITQSPKYLFRKEGQNVTLSCEQNLNHDAMYWYRQDPGQGLRLIYYSQIVNDFQKGDIAEGYSVSREKKESFPLTVTSAQKNPTAFYLCASRSQGATEAFFGQGTRLTVV.

The rearrangement joins TRBV9 to TRBJ2-1; the match to TRBD2 covers 9 bases. The germline V gene has CDR1 SGDLS and CDR2 YYNGEE. V was clipped by 3 bases and J by 5 bases; unmatched bases: 6. This CDR3 contains 15 residues. The CDR3 sequence is CASSAGTSPNNEQFF. The CDR3 nucleotides read TGTGCCAGCAGCGCAGGGACTAGCCCTAACAATGAGCAGTTCTTC. The entire variable domain, with the rest obtained from reference TRBV9 and TRBJ2-1, is as follows: DSGVTQTPKHLITATGQRVTLRCSPRSGDLSVYWYQQSLDQGLQFLIQYYNGEERAKGNILERFSAQQFPDLHSELNLSSLELGDSALYFCASSAGTSPNNEQFFGPGTRLTVL.

This CDR3 reads CASSWPGQGYEQYF. The CDR3 DNA reads TGTGCCAGCAGTTGGCCGGGACAGGGCTACGAGCAGTACTTC. This chain uses TRBV28 with TRBJ2-7; TRBD1 matches at 9 bases. Germline V lookup: CDR1 MDHEN, CDR2 SYDVKM. This CDR3 has 14 residues. With V trimmed by 4 bases and J by 3 bases, 4 bases remained unmatched. The full variable domain, its missing parts supplied by reference TRBV28 and TRBJ2-7, is DVKVTQSSRYLVKRTGEKVFLECVQDMDHENMFWYRQDPGLGLRLIYFSYDVKMKEKGDIPEGYSVSREKKERFSLILESASTNQTSMYLCASSWPGQGYEQYFGPGTRLTVT.

There are a few counts of this clone. Other DNA sequences in the same sample also yield this CDR3. V and J are TRBV11-2 and TRBJ1-1, with a possible D match to TRBD1 (6 bases). This CDR3 comprises 13 residues. V was trimmed by 3 bases and J by 3 bases, leaving 8 bases between them. Germline CDR1 and CDR2: SGHAT and FQNNGV. The CDR3 DNA is TGTGCCAGCAGCTTGGACAGCTACACTGAAGCTTTCTTT. It translates to CASSLDSYTEAFF.

The chain employs TRBV5-1 and TRBJ1-4, with unresolved D. V was pared by 6 bases and J by 7 bases, with 19 bases between. CDR3 size: 15 residues. Germline V gene data show CDR1 as SGHRS and CDR2 as YFSETQ. CDR3 coding DNA: TGCGCCAGCACACGAGTGGCAGGACTGGGTGAAAAACTGTTTTTT. Translation: CASTRVAGLGEKLFF. The full variable domain, its missing parts supplied by reference TRBV5-1 and TRBJ1-4, is KAGVTQTPRYLIKTRGQQVTLSCSPISGHRSVSWYQQTPGQGLQFLFEYFSETQRNKGNFPGRFSGRQFSNSRSEMNVSTLELGDSALYLCASTRVAGLGEKLFFGSGTQLSVL.

This chain links TRBV7-2 with TRBJ1-3; D possibly corresponds to TRBD1 (5 bases). The CDR3 is 16 amino acids. Germline loops: CDR1 SGHTA, CDR2 FQGNSA. The ends were cut back, 1 base at V and 6 bases at J, with 16 bases in the middle. CDR3 DNA sequence: TGTGCCAGCAGCTTAGGCGGAGGGGTAGGAGCAAACACCATATATTTT. This encodes CASSLGGGVGANTIYF.

The V and J genes are TRBV28 and TRBJ1-2; 9 positions agree with TRBD1. This CDR3 is built from 17 residues. Per the germline V gene, CDR1 is MDHEN and CDR2 is SYDVKM. The V segment lost 1 base and the J segment 6 bases; nucleotides outside the gene matches: 12. CDR3 bases: TGTGCCAGCAGTTTATATGGGTTTGCCACAGGGGGCGATGGCTACACCTTC. This encodes CASSLYGFATGGDGYTF.

The J gene is TRBJ1-4, the V gene TRBV5-1; D unresolved. CDR1 SGHRS and CDR2 YFSETQ come from the germline V gene. This CDR3 has 17 residues. V was clipped by 0 bases and J by 0 bases, with 12 bases between them. This CDR3 is CASSLGSITATNEKLFF. CDR3 nucleotide sequence: TGCGCCAGCAGCTTGGGTTCAATTACTGCAACTAATGAAAAACTGTTTTTT. The full variable domain, rest sourced from reference TRBV5-1 and TRBJ1-4, is KAGVTQTPRYLIKTRGQQVTLSCSPISGHRSVSWYQQTPGQGLQFLFEYFSETQRNKGNFPGRFSGRQFSNSRSEMNVSTLELGDSALYLCASSLGSITATNEKLFFGSGTQLSVL.